The clone carrying this T cell receptor beta chain was counted between two and nine times. The time point denotes: newly diagnosed GD, antithyroid drugs for less than 3 months. PBMC-extracted RNA yielded the TCR library. This CDR3 has 14 amino acids. CDR1 is DFQATT and CDR2 is SNEGSKA in the germline V gene (reference sequence). Trimming cost V 2 bases and J 1 base, with 12 bases left between them. HTBI primers from iRepertoire and Arm-PCR of CDR3 regions yielded the TCR beta libraries. TCRdb reanalysed the multiplex PCR reads using MiXCR and keeps one entry per CDR3 protein. The table records approximately 540,000 distinct CDR3 sequences, 12% of them present only once. These data belong to a study of regulatory T cells in long-lasting Graves disease. In addition, the sample was reused for a study of T cells in Graves' hyperthyroidism and ophthalmopathy.

V gene TRBV20-1 combines with J gene TRBJ2-7, with D perhaps TRBD1 or TRBD2 (5 bases each). This TCR came from a woman under 40 with Graves disease. The sample in question was peripheral blood mononuclear cells (PBMCs), obtained at new diagnosis, from a patient treated with antithyroid drugs. CDR3 sequence (DNA): TGCAGTGCTAGATCCGGGGCCGCGTCCTACGAGCAGTACTTC. Amino acid sequence: CSARSGAASYEQYF.